One sample yielded the 11 T cell receptor beta chains listed below, sequenced in a study of cytomegalovirus exposure and HLA in healthy donors. PCR used 60 Vbeta primers and 13 Jbeta primers. TCRdb's copy holds only in-frame clones and misses some; the assay was immunoSEQ multiplex PCR. Of roughly 120,000 clones listed, 69% are singletons. Material: PBMCs. The origin of the receptors is a woman in her sixties or seventies in good health and CMV-seropositive.

V gene TRBV10-1 combines with J gene TRBJ2-3; 8 nucleotides agree with TRBD2. CDR1 is WNHNN and CDR2 is SYGVQD in the germline V gene (reference sequence). CDR3 size: 11 residues. Trimming cost V 3 bases and J 10 bases; bases outside gene matches: 0. CDR3 bases: TGCGCCAGCAGTGATAGCGGGGCGCAGTATTTT. It yields the protein CASSDSGAQYF.

The chain links TRBV19 to TRBJ1-1, with TRBD1 matching over 9 bases. CDR1 and CDR2 (germline): LNHDA, SQIVND (reference sequence). V lost 7 bases to trimming and J lost 1 base; unmatched junction nucleotides: 19. The CDR3 is made up of 19 amino acids. CDR3: CASTSSLPRDRVTNTEAFF. The CDR3 DNA is TGTGCCAGTACCTCCTCCCTCCCTCGGGACAGGGTGACGAACACTGAAGCTTTCTTT.

Regarding this clone: Other DNA sequences in this sample translate to the same CDR3. V usage is TRBV7-9 and J usage is TRBJ2-1; 11 bases fit TRBD2. Germline CDR1 SEHNR, CDR2 FQNEAQ (reference sequence). The CDR3 loop spans 14 amino acids. The V segment lost 3 bases and the J segment 8 bases; nucleotides outside the gene matches: 3. The CDR3 region has the DNA TGTGCCAGCAGCTTTCTAGCGGGGGGAGATGAGCAGTTCTTC. The encoded protein is CASSFLAGGDEQFF.

The rearrangement links TRBV4-3 to TRBJ2-1, with D possibly being TRBD2 (5 bases). CDR3 length: 15 amino acids. In germline, CDR1 is LGHNA, CDR2 YSLEER. The V end was cut by 0 bases, the J end by 2 bases, with 8 bases between. The CDR3 region has the DNA TGCGCCAGCAGCCAAGAGGGCGGGCCCTACAATGAGCAGTTCTTC. Translating gives CASSQEGGPYNEQFF.

This clone showed up just a few times. This chain uses TRBV30 with TRBJ1-1, with 7 positions matching TRBD1. Germline CDR1 and CDR2: GTSNPN and SVGIG (reference sequence). After removal of 3 bases from V and 9 bases from J, the junction contained 13 bases not matched to a gene. This CDR3 contains 14 residues. The DNA of the CDR3 is TGTGCCTGGAGCGAGGATAGACCGACAGGGAAAGCTTTCTTT. Amino acids: CAWSEDRPTGKAFF. Based on the CDR3 plus reference TRBV30 and TRBJ1-1, the full variable domain is SQTIHQWPATLVQPVGSPLSLECTVEGTSNPNLYWYRQAAGRGLQLLFYSVGIGQISSEVPQNLSASRPQDRQFILSSKKLLLSDSGFYLCAWSEDRPTGKAFFGQGTRLTVV.

The J gene is TRBJ1-4, the V gene TRBV11-2; possibly TRBD1 for D (6 bases). The V end lost 7 bases, the J end lost 2 bases, and 11 bases lay between the germline ends. The germline gives CDR1 SGHAT, CDR2 FQNNGV. The CDR3 extends over 14 amino acids. In nucleotides, the CDR3 is TGTGCCAGCACCCCTCAGGGGACTAATGAAAAACTGTTTTTT. Translating gives CASTPQGTNEKLFF.

The rearrangement links TRBV19 to TRBJ2-3, with no clear D. The CDR3 consists of 15 residues. V dropped 1 base and J dropped 3 bases, with 11 bases sitting between them. CDR1 and CDR2 (germline): LNHDA, SQIVND (reference sequence). The CDR3 coding sequence is TGTGCCAGTAGTATAGCCTCGTTTAAAACAGATACGCAGTATTTT. This gives the protein CASSIASFKTDTQYF.

This sequence joins TRBV7-2 and TRBJ1-6; D is unresolved. Germline loops: CDR1 SGHTA, CDR2 FQGNSA. There are 11 residues in the CDR3. Trimming shortened V by 6 bases and J by 8 bases, and 5 bases separated the two germline ends. The CDR3 DNA is TGTGCCAGCAGGCGGGATTCACCCCTCCACTTT. Residues: CASRRDSPLHF. Full variable domain (outside the CDR3, taken from reference TRBV7-2 and TRBJ1-6): GAGVSQSPSNKVTEKGKDVELRCDPISGHTALYWYRQSLGQGLEFLIYFQGNSAPDKSGLPSDRFSAERTGGSVSTLTIQRTQQEDSAVYLCASRRDSPLHFGNGTRLTVT.

The V gene is TRBV6-5, the J gene TRBJ2-4, with D possibly being TRBD1 (6 bases). The CDR3 is made up of 15 amino acids. CDR1 and CDR2 from the germline V gene are MNHEY and SVGAGI. The V end lost 2 bases, the J end lost 0 bases, and 8 bases lay between the germline ends. DNA of the CDR3: TGTGCCAGCAGTTACAAAGGGGGAGCCAAAAACATTCAGTACTTC. Encoded protein: CASSYKGGAKNIQYF.

The chain uses TRBV7-9 and TRBJ2-5, with TRBD1 identical over 7 bases. This CDR3 is built from 14 residues. The V gene's germline CDR1 is SEHNR and CDR2 FQNEAQ (reference sequence). V shed 6 bases and J 0 bases; nucleotides not matched to a gene: 4. The CDR3 sequence is CASSQDRNQETQYF. In nucleotides, the CDR3 is TGTGCCAGCAGTCAGGACAGGAACCAAGAGACCCAGTACTTC.

As to this clone: The same CDR3 arises from other DNA sequences in this sample as well. This chain uses TRBV18 with TRBJ1-1; a weak D match, TRBD1 (6 bases). The V end lost 0 bases, the J end lost 4 bases, and 9 bases lay between the germline ends. CDR3 length equals 14 residues. Germline loops: CDR1 KGHSH, CDR2 LQKENI. DNA for the CDR3: TGTGCCAGCTCACCACCACAGGGTAGCACTGAAGCTTTCTTT. This encodes CASSPPQGSTEAFF.